What follows describes a single T cell receptor beta chain. Its target is not known. CDR1 is MDHEN, CDR2 SYDVKM, per germline. Trimming removed 6 bases at V and 9 bases at J, with 21 bases between. This CDR3 region has 15 residues. This specimen belongs to a study of blood T cells in healthy people across ages. Points from the study as a whole: Relative to aged donors, long-lived donors carried more naive CD4+ cells and displayed higher diversity. There was a strong correlation between TCR beta diversity and naive T cell percentage.

The second PCR ran roughly 6 to 11 cycles with a sample-barcoded 5' primer and J-beta primers. CDR3-containing paired-end reads numbered at least 2.5 million in each sample. TCRdb used MiXCR to reprocess the 5' RACE reads, holding one entry per CDR3 protein. The data hold hundreds of thousands of distinct CDR3 sequences, with around 48% observed a single time. Ten milliliters of peripheral blood were drawn from each donor into EDTA-treated tubes. The sequenced material came from blood. This clonotype originated in a young man in good health. The chain recombines TRBV28 with TRBJ2-1; possible D gene TRBD1, 5 bases. CDR3 in DNA: TGTGCCAGCAGGGCCGGAGAACAGGCCTCGCGTGAGCAGTTCTTC. Translating gives CASRAGEQASREQFF.